These T cell receptor beta chains were read from a single sample in a study of OX40 agonist ivuxolimab in advanced cancers. Profiling relied on immunoSEQ multiplex PCR, and the TCRdb table lists in-frame clones only, not all of them. Among 70,000 or so clones listed, about 89% were seen once. This specimen consisted of CD4+ or CD8+ T cells sorted from blood, obtained in a trial of the OX40 agonist ivuxolimab. These receptors were collected from an adult with an advanced solid tumor such as melanoma, head and neck, liver or kidney cancer. CDR3s include the opening cysteine and the closing phenylalanine or tryptophan. D genes are given only for firm matches. Size tells how often a clone was seen (once, few, many) or the class of an expanded clone, and some rows leave it out.

d_gene,j_gene,abundance,v_gene,CDR3aa,CDR3nt
.,TRBJ2-7,.,TRBV9,CASSVRGISDEQYF,TGTGCCAGCAGCGTACGTGGGATCTCCGACGAGCAGTACTTC
TRBD1,TRBJ1-2,.,TRBV16,CASSQSEAGQLRYNYGYTF,TGTGCCAGCAGCCAATCGGAGGCGGGACAGTTAAGATATAACTATGGCTACACCTTC
.,TRBJ2-5,.,TRBV5-1,CASSLAGTWETQYF,TGCGCCAGCAGCTTGGCCGGTACCTGGGAGACCCAGTACTTC
.,TRBJ2-2,.,TRBV7-6,CASSETGTRGGELFF,TGTGCCAGCAGCGAAACCGGGACCAGGGGCGGGGAGCTGTTTTTT
.,TRBJ2-1,.,TRBV7-3,CASSSQTSSHEQFF,TGTGCCAGCAGCTCCCAGACTAGTTCCCATGAACAGTTCTTC
.,TRBJ2-5,once,TRBV9,CASSGRQGGTETQYF,TGTGCCAGCAGCGGCCGTCAGGGGGGGACTGAGACCCAGTACTTC
TRBD1,TRBJ2-7,.,TRBV14,CASSQVPGQGAYEQYF,TGTGCCAGCAGCCAAGTCCCGGGACAGGGGGCCTACGAGCAGTACTTC
.,TRBJ1-4,.,TRBV18,CASSPPASNEKLFF,TGTGCCAGCTCACCACCGGCCAGTAATGAAAAACTGTTTTTT
TRBD2,TRBJ2-7,.,TRBV4-1,CASSQVISGVYEQYF,TGCGCCAGCAGCCAAGTAATTAGCGGGGTCTACGAGCAGTACTTC
.,TRBJ2-7,.,TRBV6-6,CASREGQHYEQYF,TGTGCCAGCCGGGAGGGACAGCACTACGAGCAGTACTTC
.,TRBJ2-1,.,TRBV15,CATSRPMGLNYNEQFF,TGTGCCACCAGCCGACCGATGGGACTCAACTACAATGAGCAGTTCTTC
TRBD1,TRBJ2-7,.,TRBV5-1,CASSLGQDLEQYF,TGCGCCAGCAGCCTCGGACAGGATCTCGAGCAGTACTTC
TRBD2,TRBJ2-7,.,TRBV5-4,CASSRGLATTYEQYF,TGTGCCAGCAGCCGGGGACTAGCGACTACCTACGAGCAGTACTTC
TRBD1,TRBJ2-7,.,TRBV7-7,CASSRGTGGSYEQYF,TGTGCCAGCAGCCGTGGGACAGGGGGCTCCTACGAGCAGTACTTC
.,TRBJ1-2,.,TRBV19,CASSLNSLRDGYTF,TGTGCCAGTAGTTTGAACAGTTTACGTGATGGCTACACCTTC
TRBD1,TRBJ1-1,.,TRBV27,CASSRGQGGSEAFF,TGTGCCAGCAGTCGCGGACAGGGGGGGTCTGAAGCTTTCTTT
.,TRBJ1-3,.,TRBV5-1,CASSLVMAGAGNTIYF,TGCGCCAGCAGCTTGGTCATGGCGGGGGCTGGAAACACCATATATTTT
.,TRBJ1-5,.,TRBV30,CAWSVRAGNQPQHF,TGTGCCTGGAGTGTACGGGCCGGGAATCAGCCCCAGCATTTT
.,TRBJ2-5,.,TRBV30,CAWSVPGVEQYF,TGTGCCTGGAGTGTACCCGGGGTTGAGCAGTACTTC
TRBD1,TRBJ1-6,once,TRBV13,CASSAGQGNSPLHF,TGTGCCAGCAGCGCGGGACAGGGGAACTCACCCCTCCACTTT
.,TRBJ2-3,.,TRBV2,CASSSRTGSGTQYF,TGTGCCAGCAGTAGTCGGACTGGTTCAGGTACGCAGTATTTT
.,TRBJ1-6,.,TRBV5-1,CASSLEGSGGNSPLHF,TGCGCCAGCAGCTTGGAAGGATCGGGGGGCAATTCACCCCTCCACTTT
TRBD2,TRBJ2-1,once,TRBV7-6,CASSSALAGFNEQFF,TGTGCCAGCAGCTCCGCCCTAGCGGGATTCAATGAGCAGTTCTTC
.,TRBJ1-1,.,TRBV5-4,CASQPGAGMNTEAFF,TGTGCCAGCCAGCCGGGGGCCGGGATGAACACTGAAGCTTTCTTT
.,TRBJ2-7,few,TRBV7-9,CASSPPGFSYEQYF,TGTGCCAGCAGCCCTCCGGGGTTCTCCTACGAGCAGTACTTC
TRBD2,TRBJ2-3,.,TRBV19,CASSKLAGGYTDTQYF,TGTGCCAGTAGTAAACTAGCGGGAGGGTACACAGATACGCAGTATTTT
TRBD1,TRBJ2-7,once,TRBV30,CASDETGPYEQYF,TGTGCCTCCGATGAGACAGGGCCTTACGAGCAGTACTTC
.,TRBJ1-1,.,TRBV25-1,CASSGLGVTEAFF,TGTGCCAGCAGTGGGCTGGGAGTGACTGAAGCTTTCTTT
.,TRBJ2-2,.,TRBV9,CASSWIDTGELFF,TGTGCCAGCAGCTGGATCGACACCGGGGAGCTGTTTTTT
.,TRBJ1-2,.,TRBV27,CASRTASGFNYGYTF,TGTGCCAGCAGAACCGCTTCGGGTTTTAACTATGGCTACACCTTC
TRBD1,TRBJ2-7,few,TRBV9,CASSITGQGIYEQYF,TGTGCCAGCAGCATCACGGGACAGGGAATCTACGAGCAGTACTTC
.,TRBJ1-4,.,TRBV30,CAFSKGGSEKLFF,TGTGCCTTTTCTAAAGGGGGGTCTGAAAAACTGTTTTTT
.,TRBJ1-1,.,TRBV5-1,CASSIQPRGETMNTEAFF,TGCGCCAGCAGCATACAACCCAGGGGAGAGACTATGAACACTGAAGCTTTCTTT
TRBD2,TRBJ2-5,once,TRBV19,CASSIKVLAVKETQYF,TGTGCCAGTAGTATTAAGGTACTAGCGGTAAAAGAGACCCAGTACTTC
TRBD2,TRBJ2-5,.,TRBV30,CAWGTGLQETQYF,TGTGCCTGGGGAACGGGACTACAAGAGACCCAGTACTTC
.,TRBJ2-2,few,TRBV18,CASSQGSNTGELFF,TGTGCCAGCTCACAGGGCTCGAACACCGGGGAGCTGTTTTTT
TRBD1,TRBJ1-5,.,TRBV9,CASSVDTGEGQPQHF,TGTGCCAGCAGCGTGGACACAGGGGAAGGTCAGCCCCAGCATTTT
TRBD2,TRBJ2-1,.,TRBV5-6,CASSLALGGSSRNEQFF,TGTGCCAGCAGCTTGGCCCTGGGCGGGAGCTCACGCAATGAGCAGTTCTTC
.,TRBJ1-2,.,TRBV27,CASSILGQPNYGYTF,TGTGCCAGCAGCATACTTGGGCAGCCAAACTATGGCTACACCTTC
.,TRBJ1-5,.,TRBV5-1,CASSLEGNSNQPQHF,TGCGCCAGCAGCTTGGAAGGGAATAGCAATCAGCCCCAGCATTTT
TRBD1,TRBJ2-7,.,TRBV5-1,CASSASGTGGSKQYF,TGCGCCAGCAGCGCCTCCGGGACAGGGGGCTCCAAGCAGTACTTC
TRBD1,TRBJ2-7,.,TRBV6-6,CASRSGTGTYEQYF,TGTGCCAGCAGGTCCGGGACAGGCACCTACGAGCAGTACTTC
TRBD1,TRBJ1-3,.,TRBV5-4,CASSADRATGNTIYF,TGTGCCAGCAGCGCGGACAGGGCAACTGGAAACACCATATATTTT
TRBD2,TRBJ2-7,.,TRBV5-1,CASSEREGRGEQYF,TGCGCCAGCAGCGAGCGGGAGGGCCGGGGCGAGCAGTACTTC
TRBD1,TRBJ2-5,.,TRBV5-1,CASRKGTGQETQYF,TGCGCCAGCAGAAAAGGGACAGGCCAAGAGACCCAGTACTTC
.,TRBJ2-1,.,TRBV7-2,CASSLGVSPGNEQFF,TGTGCCAGCAGCTTAGGGGTCTCCCCGGGCAATGAGCAGTTCTTC
.,TRBJ1-5,.,TRBV7-2,CASSSQGSQGQPQHF,TGTGCCAGCAGCTCACAGGGATCACAAGGCCAGCCCCAGCATTTT
TRBD2,TRBJ2-7,once,TRBV30,CAWSVGLAGDEQYF,TGTGCCTGGAGTGTAGGGCTAGCGGGAGATGAGCAGTACTTC
.,TRBJ2-2,.,TRBV5-1,CASSLVPSTGELFF,TGCGCCAGCAGCTTGGTTCCCTCAACCGGGGAGCTGTTTTTT
.,TRBJ2-2,.,TRBV9,CASSVGLNGELFF,TGTGCCAGCAGCGTAGGCCTTAACGGGGAGCTGTTTTTT
TRBD2,TRBJ2-1,.,TRBV6-5,CASMRGDPLNEQFF,TGTGCCAGCATGCGGGGGGACCCACTCAATGAGCAGTTCTTC
TRBD1,TRBJ2-5,.,TRBV27,CASRPVWTGAETQYF,TGTGCCAGCAGGCCAGTTTGGACAGGCGCAGAGACCCAGTACTTC
.,TRBJ2-2,.,TRBV10-2,CASSEWDWSGELFF,TGCGCCAGCAGTGAGTGGGACTGGTCCGGGGAGCTGTTTTTT
TRBD1,TRBJ1-1,.,TRBV28,CASSPTTGQMNTEAFF,TGTGCCAGCAGTCCAACAACGGGACAGATGAACACTGAAGCTTTCTTT
TRBD2,TRBJ2-3,.,TRBV30,CAWRRGSDTQYF,TGTGCCTGGAGGCGGGGGTCAGATACGCAGTATTTT
TRBD1,TRBJ1-4,.,TRBV28,CASSSPGQGRYEKLFF,TGTGCCAGCAGTTCCCCCGGACAGGGGCGATATGAAAAACTGTTTTTT
TRBD1,TRBJ2-7,.,TRBV5-5,CASSFSGGSYEQYF,TGTGCCAGCAGCTTTTCAGGGGGCTCCTACGAGCAGTACTTC
.,TRBJ2-5,once,TRBV27,CASSLIYREETQYF,TGTGCCAGCAGTTTAATCTACAGGGAAGAGACCCAGTACTTC
.,TRBJ2-4,.,TRBV7-6,CASSLVGGSGDIQYF,TGTGCCAGCAGCTTAGTGGGGGGCTCGGGGGACATTCAGTACTTC
TRBD1,TRBJ1-6,.,TRBV7-3,CASSPTGHINSPLHF,TGTGCCAGCAGCCCGACAGGGCATATTAATTCACCCCTCCACTTT